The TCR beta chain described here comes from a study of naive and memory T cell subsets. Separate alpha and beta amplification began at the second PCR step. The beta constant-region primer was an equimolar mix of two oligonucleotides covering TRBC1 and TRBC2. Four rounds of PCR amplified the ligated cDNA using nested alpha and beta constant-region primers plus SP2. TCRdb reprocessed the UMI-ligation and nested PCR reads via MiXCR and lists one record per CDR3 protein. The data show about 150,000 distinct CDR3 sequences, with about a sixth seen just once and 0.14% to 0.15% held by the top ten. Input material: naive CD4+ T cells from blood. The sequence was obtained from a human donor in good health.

The CDR3 region is CASSLVGGFGNTEAFF. CDR3 nucleotides: TGTGCCAGCAGTTTAGTGGGGGGGTTTGGGAACACTGAAGCTTTCTTT. The chain couples TRBV28 to TRBJ1-1; D may be TRBD1 (5 bases). This CDR3 contains 16 residues. V dropped 2 bases and J dropped 1 base, with 14 bases sitting between them. Germline V gene sequence: CDR1 MDHEN, CDR2 SYDVKM.